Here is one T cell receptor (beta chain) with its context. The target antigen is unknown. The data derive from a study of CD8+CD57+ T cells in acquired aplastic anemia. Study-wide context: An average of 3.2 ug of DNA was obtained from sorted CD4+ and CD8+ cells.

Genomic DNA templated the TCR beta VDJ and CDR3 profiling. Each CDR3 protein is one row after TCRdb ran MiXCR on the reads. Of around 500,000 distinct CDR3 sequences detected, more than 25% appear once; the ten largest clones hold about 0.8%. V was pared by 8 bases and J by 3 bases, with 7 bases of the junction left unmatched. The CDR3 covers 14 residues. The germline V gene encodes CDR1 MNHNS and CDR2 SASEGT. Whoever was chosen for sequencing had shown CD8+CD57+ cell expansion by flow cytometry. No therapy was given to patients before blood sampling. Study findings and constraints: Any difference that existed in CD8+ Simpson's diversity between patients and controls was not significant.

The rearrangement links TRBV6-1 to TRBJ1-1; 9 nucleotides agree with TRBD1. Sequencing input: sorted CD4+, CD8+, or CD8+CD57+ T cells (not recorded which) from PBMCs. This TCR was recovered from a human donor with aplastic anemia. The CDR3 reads CASLPDRGDTEAFF. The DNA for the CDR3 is TGTGCCAGCCTCCCGGACAGGGGTGACACTGAAGCTTTCTTT.